This is a list of T cell receptor beta chains from one sample in a study of T-cell memory formation after mild COVID-19. In TCRdb, the 5' RACE reads were re-called with MiXCR into one record per CDR3 protein. The table shows 190,000 or so distinct CDR3 sequences, with more than 9% occurring only once. Material: PBMCs or a T cell subset sorted from them (not recorded which). The receptor source for this set is a man aged 18 to 30 who had mild COVID-19 (a few samples of this study predate the infection). Cell type and time point are not known. The CDR3 runs from the conserved cysteine through the conserved F or W. D genes are given only for firm matches. Clone size is not always given. Where it is, it says once, few, many or a class for expanded clones.

few	TRBV7-9	TRBJ2-3	TRBD1	TGTGCCAGCAGCACCGGGACAGATCTGAGCACAGATACGCAGTATTTT	CASSTGTDLSTDTQYF
-	TRBV12-5	TRBJ2-1	-	TGTGCTAGTGGTCCCGGGGGCAGGGGGCAGTTCTTC	CASGPGGRGQFF
-	TRBV4-2	TRBJ2-2	TRBD2	TGTGCCAGCAGCCAGGGACCCCGGGAGGCCGGGGAGCTGTTTTTT	CASSQGPREAGELFF
-	TRBV9	TRBJ2-3	TRBD2	TGTGCCAGCAGTCCCAATGTGGGACTAGCGACAGATACGCAGTATTTT	CASSPNVGLATDTQYF
-	TRBV6-5	TRBJ1-5	-	TGTGCCAGCAGTTACGCAGGGACGGGTCAGCCCCAGCATTTT	CASSYAGTGQPQHF
-	TRBV15	TRBJ2-2	TRBD1	TGTGCCACCAGCACTGGACAGGGCGGGACCGGGGAGCTGTTTTTT	CATSTGQGGTGELFF
many	TRBV10-3	TRBJ2-1	TRBD2	TGTGCCATCAGTGACCCTGGGGGGGACAATGAGCAGTTCTTC	CAISDPGGDNEQFF
-	TRBV5-1	TRBJ2-3	-	TGCGCCAGCAACCCCTCTTCTGGGAATACGCAGTATTTT	CASNPSSGNTQYF
-	TRBV5-4	TRBJ2-3	TRBD1	TGTGCCAGCAGCGCGGACAGGGGCACAGATACGCAGTATTTT	CASSADRGTDTQYF
many	TRBV28	TRBJ2-7	-	TGTGCCAGCAGTGGGTCTAGTCCTGCGTACTTC	CASSGSSPAYF
few	TRBV7-9	TRBJ1-6	-	TGTGCCAGCAGCTTAAAAGATTCACCCCTCCACTTT	CASSLKDSPLHF
few	TRBV30	TRBJ1-5	-	TGTGCCTGGAGTGGGACCGACCAGCCCCAGCATTTT	CAWSGTDQPQHF
few	TRBV4-2	TRBJ2-1	-	TGTGCCAGCAGCCGGGCAGACAGGGAAGGAGGGGAGCAGTTCTTC	CASSRADREGGEQFF
-	TRBV5-1	TRBJ2-2	-	TGCGCCAGCAGCCCGGGGGGCGGGTCCTCCACCGGGGAGCTGTTTTTT	CASSPGGGSSTGELFF
-	TRBV15	TRBJ1-3	-	TGTGCCACCAGCAGAGATCCGGTGGTCTCTGGAAACACCATATATTTT	CATSRDPVVSGNTIYF
few	TRBV4-2	TRBJ2-7	-	TGTGCCAGCGGCGGGGCAGATTCCTACGAGCAGTACTTC	CASGGADSYEQYF
-	TRBV18	TRBJ1-6	-	TGTGCCAGCTCACCCGGGCTAGATTCACCCCTCCACTTT	CASSPGLDSPLHF
few	TRBV20-1	TRBJ2-4	TRBD2	TGCAGTGCAGGGCGGGGGGGCCCTAGGGACATTCAGTACTTC	CSAGRGGPRDIQYF
few	TRBV2	TRBJ2-1	-	TGTGCCAGCAGGTACGCCAGGGAGCAGTTCTTC	CASRYAREQFF
many	TRBV7-8	TRBJ2-1	TRBD2	TGTGCCAGCAGCTTAGGACTAGCGACAATGAGGCAGTTCTTC	CASSLGLATMRQFF
many	TRBV11-2	TRBJ2-7	TRBD2	TGTGCCAGCAGCTTAGGATTAGCGCGGGGGGCCTACGAGCAGTACTTC	CASSLGLARGAYEQYF
-	TRBV4-3	TRBJ2-1	-	TGCGCCAGCAGCCAAGACCTGACGGCTCCAAGCTCCTACAATGAGCAGTTCTTC	CASSQDLTAPSSYNEQFF
-	TRBV9	TRBJ2-3	TRBD2	TGTGCCAGCAGCGTTCTCAGCGGGGGGGCAGATACGCAGTATTTT	CASSVLSGGADTQYF
-	TRBV4-3	TRBJ2-1	-	TGCGCCAGCAGCCACGACAGAGCCGACAATGAGCAGTTCTTC	CASSHDRADNEQFF
once	TRBV7-9	TRBJ2-2	-	TGTGCCAGCAGTCCCCGACCCTCGTGGGAGCTGTTTTTT	CASSPRPSWELFF
-	TRBV20-1	TRBJ1-4	-	TGCAGTGCTAGACCTGGAGGACTGACAACTAATGAAAAACTGTTTTTT	CSARPGGLTTNEKLFF
-	TRBV6-6	TRBJ1-4	-	TGTGCCAGCAGACCTAGGAGGGACCGTCCAACTAATGAAAAACTGTTTTTT	CASRPRRDRPTNEKLFF
-	TRBV10-3	TRBJ2-2	TRBD1	TGTGCCATCAGTGAGGGACAGGGGAACACCGGGGAGCTGTTTTTT	CAISEGQGNTGELFF
-	TRBV7-2	TRBJ2-2	TRBD1	TGTGCCAGCAGCTTAGACAGGGGGGCCGGGGAGCTGTTTTTT	CASSLDRGAGELFF
-	TRBV25-1	TRBJ2-2	-	TGTGCCAGAAGCAGTTTCTTAGCGAACACCGGGGAGCTGTTTTTT	CARSSFLANTGELFF
many	TRBV10-3	TRBJ2-3	-	TGTGCCATCAAGAGTGGAAACACAGATACGCAGTATTTT	CAIKSGNTDTQYF
many	TRBV5-1	TRBJ1-1	-	TGCGCCAGCAGCTTGTATGGGGGGAACACTGAAGCTTTCTTT	CASSLYGGNTEAFF
many	TRBV5-1	TRBJ2-2	-	TGCGCCAGCAGCTTGGAACTAGCGAACACCGGGGAGCTGTTTTTT	CASSLELANTGELFF
-	TRBV6-5	TRBJ1-6	-	TGTGCCAGCAGTTTTGGACGGCATAATTCACCCCTCCACTTT	CASSFGRHNSPLHF
few	TRBV5-1	TRBJ2-3	-	TGCGCCAGCAGCTTGGATGGGTCAGAGGATACGCAGTATTTT	CASSLDGSEDTQYF